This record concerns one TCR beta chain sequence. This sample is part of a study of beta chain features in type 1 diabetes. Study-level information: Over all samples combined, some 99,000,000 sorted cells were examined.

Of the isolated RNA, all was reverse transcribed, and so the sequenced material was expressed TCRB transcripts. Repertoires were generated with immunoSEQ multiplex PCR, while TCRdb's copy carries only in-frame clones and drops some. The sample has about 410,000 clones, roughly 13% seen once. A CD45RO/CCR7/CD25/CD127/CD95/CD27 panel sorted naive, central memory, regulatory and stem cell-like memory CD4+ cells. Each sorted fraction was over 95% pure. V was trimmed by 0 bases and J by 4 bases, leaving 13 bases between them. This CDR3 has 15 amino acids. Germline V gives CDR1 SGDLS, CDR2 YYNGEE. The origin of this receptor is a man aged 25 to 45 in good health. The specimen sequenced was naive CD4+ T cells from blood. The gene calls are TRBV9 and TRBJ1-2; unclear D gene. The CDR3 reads CASSVAPDKSYGYTF. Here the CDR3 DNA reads TGTGCCAGCAGCGTAGCCCCAGACAAAAGCTATGGCTACACCTTC. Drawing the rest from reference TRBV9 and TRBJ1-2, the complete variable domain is DSGVTQTPKHLITATGQRVTLRCSPRSGDLSVYWYQQSLDQGLQFLIQYYNGEERAKGNILERFSAQQFPDLHSELNLSSLELGDSALYFCASSVAPDKSYGYTFGSGTRLTVV.